This TCR beta chain stems from a study of early T cells in non-severe SARS-CoV-2 infection. About the research overall: Whole-blood bulk RNA, unsorted, was sequenced, and chains were unpaired. General study results and limits: Matches to VDJdb favored anti-spike CD8 responses and missed private and CD4 specificities.

Individual cDNA molecules received unique molecular identifiers. TCRdb reprocessed the 5' RACE reads via MiXCR and lists one record per CDR3 protein. The sample has more than 75,000 distinct CDR3 sequences; roughly 15% are singletons. With respect to this clonotype: The antigen is unknown.

J was trimmed by 7 bases and V by 1 base; bases with no gene match: 8. The CDR3 length is 16 residues. Germline V gene lookup returns CDR1 MGHRA and CDR2 YSYEKL. This sequence joins TRBV4-1 and TRBJ2-1, with 9 bases lining up with TRBD1. The sample comprised whole blood. The receptor was derived from an adult who was a healthcare worker with PCR-confirmed SARS-CoV-2 infection or an uninfected control (not recorded which). The CDR3 region is CASSQGSGTGLNEQFF. CDR3 in DNA: TGCGCCAGCAGCCAAGGGTCCGGGACAGGGTTAAATGAGCAGTTCTTC.